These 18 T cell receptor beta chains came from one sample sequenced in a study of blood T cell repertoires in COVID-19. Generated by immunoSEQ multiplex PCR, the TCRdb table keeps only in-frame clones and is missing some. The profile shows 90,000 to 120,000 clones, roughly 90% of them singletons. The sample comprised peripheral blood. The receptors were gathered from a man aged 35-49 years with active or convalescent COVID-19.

The CDR3 region is CASSFERGEQYF. In nucleotides, the CDR3 is TGTGCCAGCAGCTTCGAACGCGGCGAGCAGTACTTC. The V and J genes are TRBV3-1 (or the pseudogene TRBV3-2) and TRBJ2-7; no clear D gene. This CDR3 contains 12 residues. V was pared by 5 bases and J by 6 bases, with 11 bases between. CDR1 is LGHDT and CDR2 is YNNKEL in the germline V gene (reference sequence).

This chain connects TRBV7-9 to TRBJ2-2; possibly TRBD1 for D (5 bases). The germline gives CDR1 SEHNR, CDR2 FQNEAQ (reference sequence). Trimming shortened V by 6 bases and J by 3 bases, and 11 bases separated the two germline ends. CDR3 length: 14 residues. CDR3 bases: TGTGCCAGCAGGGGAAGGGGTGACACCGGGGAGCTGTTTTTT. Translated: CASRGRGDTGELFF.

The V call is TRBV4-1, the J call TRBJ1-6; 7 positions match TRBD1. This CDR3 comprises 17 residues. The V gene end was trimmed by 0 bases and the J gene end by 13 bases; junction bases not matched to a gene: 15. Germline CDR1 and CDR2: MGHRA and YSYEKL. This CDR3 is CASSQERGRSVIHPLHF. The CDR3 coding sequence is TGCGCCAGCAGCCAAGAAAGGGGGCGGTCGGTAATTCACCCCCTCCACTTT.

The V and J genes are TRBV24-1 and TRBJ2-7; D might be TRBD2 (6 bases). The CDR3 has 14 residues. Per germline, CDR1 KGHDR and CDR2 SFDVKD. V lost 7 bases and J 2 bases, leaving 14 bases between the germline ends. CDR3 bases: TGTGCCACCAGGTCCGGGGACTCACCCTACGAGCAGTACTTC. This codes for CATRSGDSPYEQYF.

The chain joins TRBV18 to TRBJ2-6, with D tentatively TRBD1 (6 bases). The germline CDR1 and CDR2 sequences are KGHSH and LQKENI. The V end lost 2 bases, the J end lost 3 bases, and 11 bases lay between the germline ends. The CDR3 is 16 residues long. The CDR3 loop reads CASSPSGTSGANVLTF. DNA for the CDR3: TGTGCCAGCTCACCATCCGGGACAAGTGGGGCCAACGTCCTGACTTTC.

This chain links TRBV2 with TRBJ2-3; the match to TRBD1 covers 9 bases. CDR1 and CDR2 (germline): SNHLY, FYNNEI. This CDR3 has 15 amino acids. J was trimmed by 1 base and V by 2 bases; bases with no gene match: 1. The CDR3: CASSEWDRGTDTQYF. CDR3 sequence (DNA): TGTGCCAGCAGTGAATGGGACAGGGGCACAGATACGCAGTATTTT.

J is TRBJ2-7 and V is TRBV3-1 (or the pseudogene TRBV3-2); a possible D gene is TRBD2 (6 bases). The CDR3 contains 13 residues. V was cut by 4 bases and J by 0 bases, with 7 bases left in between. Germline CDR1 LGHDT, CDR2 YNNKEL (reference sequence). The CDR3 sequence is CASSRTTSYEQYF. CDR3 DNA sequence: TGTGCCAGCAGCCGGACTACCTCCTACGAGCAGTACTTC.

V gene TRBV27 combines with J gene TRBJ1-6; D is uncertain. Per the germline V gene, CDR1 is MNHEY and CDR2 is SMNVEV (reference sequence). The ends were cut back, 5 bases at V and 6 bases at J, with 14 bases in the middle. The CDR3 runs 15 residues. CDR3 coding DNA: TGTGCCAGCAGTGACCCTTCTCGGGGTAATTCACCCCTCCACTTT. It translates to CASSDPSRGNSPLHF.

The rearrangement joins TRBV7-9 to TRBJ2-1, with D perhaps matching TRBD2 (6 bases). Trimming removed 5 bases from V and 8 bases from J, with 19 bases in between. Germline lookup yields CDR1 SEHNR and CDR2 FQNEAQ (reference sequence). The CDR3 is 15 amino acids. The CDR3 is CASSVREIGSHEQFF. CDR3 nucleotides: TGTGCCAGCAGCGTACGGGAGATTGGTTCCCATGAGCAGTTCTTC.

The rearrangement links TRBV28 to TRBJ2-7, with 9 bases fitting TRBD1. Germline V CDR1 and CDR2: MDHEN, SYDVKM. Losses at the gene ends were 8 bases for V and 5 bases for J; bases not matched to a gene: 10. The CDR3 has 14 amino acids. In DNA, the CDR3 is TGTGCCAGCGCAACCGGGACAGGGTTCGACGAGCAGTACTTC. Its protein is CASATGTGFDEQYF. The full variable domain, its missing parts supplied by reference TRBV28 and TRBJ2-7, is DVKVTQSSRYLVKRTGEKVFLECVQDMDHENMFWYRQDPGLGLRLIYFSYDVKMKEKGDIPEGYSVSREKKERFSLILESASTNQTSMYLCASATGTGFDEQYFGPGTRLTVT.

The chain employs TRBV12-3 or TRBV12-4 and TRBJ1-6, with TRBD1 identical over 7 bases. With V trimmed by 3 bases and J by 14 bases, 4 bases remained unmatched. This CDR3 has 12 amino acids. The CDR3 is CASSFYRGSLHF. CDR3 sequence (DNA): TGTGCCAGCAGTTTTTACAGGGGATCCCTCCACTTT.

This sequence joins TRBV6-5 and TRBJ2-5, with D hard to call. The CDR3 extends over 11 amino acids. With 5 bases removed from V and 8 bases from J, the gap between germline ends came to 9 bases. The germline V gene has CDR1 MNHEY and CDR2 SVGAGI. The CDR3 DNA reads TGTGCCAGCAGTCGTAGCTTTACCCAGTACTTC. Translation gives CASSRSFTQYF.

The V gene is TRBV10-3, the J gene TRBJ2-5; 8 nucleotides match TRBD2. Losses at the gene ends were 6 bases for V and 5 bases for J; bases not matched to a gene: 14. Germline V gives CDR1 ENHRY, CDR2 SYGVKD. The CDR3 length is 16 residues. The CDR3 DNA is TGTGCCATCAGGAACCCAAACAGCGGGAGCGGGGAGACCCAGTACTTC. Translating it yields CAIRNPNSGSGETQYF.

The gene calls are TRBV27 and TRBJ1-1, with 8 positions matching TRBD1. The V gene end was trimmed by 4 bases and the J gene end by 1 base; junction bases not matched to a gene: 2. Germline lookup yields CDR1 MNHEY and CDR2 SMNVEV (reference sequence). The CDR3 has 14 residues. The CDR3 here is CASSYGQGNTEAFF. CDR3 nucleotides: TGTGCCAGCAGTTACGGACAGGGGAACACTGAAGCTTTCTTT.

The CDR3 protein is CASSPPGTRLQETQYF. In nucleotides, the CDR3 is TGTGCCAGCTCACCCCCCGGGACTAGGCTTCAAGAGACCCAGTACTTC. The chain links TRBV18 to TRBJ2-5; TRBD2 agrees at 8 bases. This CDR3 region has 16 residues. Germline CDR1 KGHSH, CDR2 LQKENI. The trim removed 3 bases at V and 2 bases at J, leaving 8 bases unmatched.

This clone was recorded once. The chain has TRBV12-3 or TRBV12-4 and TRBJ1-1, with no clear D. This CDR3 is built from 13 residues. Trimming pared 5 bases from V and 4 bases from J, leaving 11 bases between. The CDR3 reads CASSGFSGTEAFF. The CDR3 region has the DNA TGTGCCAGCAGTGGGTTTTCGGGCACTGAAGCTTTCTTT.

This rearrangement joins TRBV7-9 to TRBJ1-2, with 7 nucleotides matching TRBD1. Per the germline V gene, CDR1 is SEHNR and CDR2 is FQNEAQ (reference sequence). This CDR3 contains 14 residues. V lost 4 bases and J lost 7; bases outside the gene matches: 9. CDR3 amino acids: CASSSQQDRSGYTF. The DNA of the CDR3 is TGTGCCAGCAGCTCACAGCAGGACAGGAGTGGCTACACCTTC.

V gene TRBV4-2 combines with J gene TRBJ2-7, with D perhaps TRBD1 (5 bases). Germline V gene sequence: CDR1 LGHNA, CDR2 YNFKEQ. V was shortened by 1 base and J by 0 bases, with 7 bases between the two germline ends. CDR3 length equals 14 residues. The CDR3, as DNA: TGTGCCAGCAGCCAAGGGGGCCTCTCCTACGAGCAGTACTTC. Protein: CASSQGGLSYEQYF.